These 15 T cell receptor beta chains originate from one sample sequenced in a study of cytomegalovirus exposure and HLA in healthy donors. Primers for the PCR totalled 60 Vbeta and 13 Jbeta. Sequenced by immunoSEQ multiplex PCR; TCRdb stores in-frame clones only, minus some. The sample yields some 71,000 clones, roughly 70% seen once. Sequencing used PBMCs. Source of these receptors: a woman in her forties or fifties in good health and CMV-seropositive.

In regard to this clone: Germline and junction disagree at one end, which may indicate a read error. The sample has other DNA sequences that encode this CDR3 too. The chain links TRBV7-6 to TRBJ2-2; the match to TRBD2 covers 13 bases. Germline V gives CDR1 SGHVS, CDR2 FNYEAQ. CDR3 length: 18 residues. The CDR3 region is CASSPRTSGRVNTGELFF. The CDR3, as DNA: TGTGCTAGCAGCCCAAGGACTAGCGGGAGAGTTAACACCGGGGAGCTGTTTTTT.

For this clone: Other DNA sequences of this sample code for an identical CDR3. This rearrangement joins TRBV18 to TRBJ1-5, with TRBD1 matching over 7 bases. Germline lookup yields CDR1 KGHSH and CDR2 LQKENI. V trimming: 4 bases; J trimming: 0 bases; junction bases outside the gene matches: 3. The CDR3 sequence is 15 residues long. The CDR3 sequence is CASSLDRDSNQPQHF. As DNA, the CDR3 is TGTGCCAGCTCACTCGACAGGGATAGCAATCAGCCCCAGCATTTT.

This CDR3 reads CASSPDIQTTEAFF. DNA for the CDR3: TGTGCCAGCAGCCCAGACATTCAAACCACTGAAGCTTTCTTT. The V gene is TRBV5-4, the J gene TRBJ1-1; D not certain. The CDR3 runs 14 residues. Looked up from germline, CDR1 is SGHNT and CDR2 is YYREEE (reference sequence). V was shortened by 4 bases and J by 4 bases, with 14 bases between the two germline ends.

This clone occurred a few times. The chain employs TRBV6-5 and TRBJ2-3; D is ambiguous. CDR1 is MNHEY, CDR2 SVGAGI, per germline. Between the trimmed V and J ends, which lost 5 bases and 5 bases, there was a span of 14 bases. This CDR3 is built from 14 residues. The CDR3 protein is CASSNRHTEDTQYF. The CDR3 DNA is TGTGCCAGCAGTAACCGACACACGGAAGATACGCAGTATTTT.

V usage is TRBV7-2 and J usage is TRBJ2-1; TRBD2 aligns across 11 bases. Unmatched junction bases numbered 1, after V lost 0 bases and J lost 6 bases. The CDR3 spans 15 residues. Germline V gene lookup returns CDR1 SGHTA and CDR2 FQGNSA. For the CDR3, the DNA is TGTGCCAGCAGCTTAGCTAGCGGGGGGGCCAATGAGCAGTTCTTC. Translated: CASSLASGGANEQFF.

This clone was detected once. This rearrangement joins TRBV4-3 to TRBJ2-5; 15 nucleotides match TRBD2. The DNA end is more similar to TRBJ2-7, so the J call may be wrong. CDR1 is LGHNA, CDR2 YSLEER, per germline. This CDR3 region has 18 residues. CDR3 amino acids: CASSQGTSGRAGSYEQYF. The CDR3 DNA sequence: TGCGCCAGCAGCCAAGGGACTAGCGGGAGGGCCGGATCCTACGAGCAGTACTTC.

The V and J genes are TRBV11-2 and TRBJ1-4, with D perhaps TRBD1 (6 bases). The CDR3 is 15 residues long. With 2 bases removed from V and 8 bases from J, the gap between germline ends came to 15 bases. The germline V gene has CDR1 SGHAT and CDR2 FQNNGV. The CDR3 coding sequence is TGTGCCAGCAGCTTAAGCTTAACAGGGCGAGAAAAACTGTTTTTT. Encoded protein: CASSLSLTGREKLFF. Combining the CDR3 with reference TRBV11-2 and TRBJ1-4 gives the whole variable domain EAGVAQSPRYKIIEKRQSVAFWCNPISGHATLYWYQQILGQGPKLLIQFQNNGVVDDSQLPKDRFSAERLKGVDSTLKIQPAKLEDSAVYLCASSLSLTGREKLFFGSGTQLSVL.

The rearrangement links TRBV7-2 to TRBJ1-2, with 9 bases aligning to TRBD1. Trimming took 3 bases from V and 7 from J; bases not matched to a gene: 6. The germline V gene encodes CDR1 SGHTA and CDR2 FQGNSA. This CDR3 has 14 amino acids. Here the CDR3 reads CASSFTGGAAGYTF. CDR3 bases: TGTGCCAGCAGCTTCACAGGGGGCGCAGCTGGCTACACCTTC.

V gene TRBV19 combines with J gene TRBJ2-1; possible D gene TRBD2, 6 bases. The CDR3 totals 14 residues. Per the germline V gene, CDR1 is LNHDA and CDR2 is SQIVND (reference sequence). V was shortened by 7 bases and J by 2 bases, with 12 bases between the two germline ends. The CDR3 loop reads CASTLGGAYNEQFF. The CDR3 DNA follows: TGTGCCAGTACCCTCGGCGGGGCCTACAATGAGCAGTTCTTC.

This clone appeared a few times. The chain carries TRBV4-3 and TRBJ2-5, with no clear D. The CDR3 consists of 14 residues. Germline V gene sequence: CDR1 LGHNA, CDR2 YSLEER. V lost 0 bases and J 1 base, leaving 6 bases between the germline ends. CDR3 protein: CASSQDISQETQYF. DNA for the CDR3: TGCGCCAGCAGCCAAGACATTTCCCAAGAGACCCAGTACTTC.

V usage is TRBV4-2 and J usage is TRBJ2-7; D possibly corresponds to TRBD2 (5 bases). Germline CDR1 and CDR2: LGHNA and YNFKEQ. The CDR3 contains 16 residues. Trimming removed 0 bases from V and 2 bases from J, with 14 bases in between. The CDR3 DNA follows: TGTGCCAGCAGCCAAGACTCCTCCGGGAACCCCTACGAGCAGTACTTC. Amino acids: CASSQDSSGNPYEQYF.

The rearrangement joins TRBV13 to TRBJ2-1, with 7 nucleotides matching TRBD1. Germline V gene sequence: CDR1 PRHDT, CDR2 FYEKMQ (reference sequence). The V and J ends lost 0 bases and 1 base, in that order; junction bases with no gene match: 0. CDR3 size: 15 residues. This CDR3 reads CASSLGQGSYNEQFF. The CDR3 DNA follows: TGTGCCAGCAGCTTAGGACAGGGGTCCTACAATGAGCAGTTCTTC.

This rearrangement joins TRBV28 to TRBJ2-1; the D gene is possibly TRBD2 (6 bases). This CDR3 has 13 residues. V was cut by 2 bases and J by 10 bases, with 12 bases left in between. Germline CDR1 and CDR2: MDHEN and SYDVKM. CDR3 amino acids: CASSLQLAEEQFF. CDR3 nucleotides: TGTGCCAGCAGTTTACAACTAGCAGAGGAGCAGTTCTTC. The full variable domain, completed using reference TRBV28 and TRBJ2-1, is DVKVTQSSRYLVKRTGEKVFLECVQDMDHENMFWYRQDPGLGLRLIYFSYDVKMKEKGDIPEGYSVSREKKERFSLILESASTNQTSMYLCASSLQLAEEQFFGPGTRLTVL.

The chain uses TRBV7-6 and TRBJ2-7; 8 bases are a match to TRBD1. The CDR3 length is 16 residues. Germline V gene sequence: CDR1 SGHVS, CDR2 FNYEAQ. Germline trimming cut 1 base from V and 3 bases from J; bases unmatched to any gene: 8. CDR3 nucleotides: TGTGCCAGCAGCTTAGAGGACGGACAGGGTGGCTACGAGCAGTACTTC. It encodes CASSLEDGQGGYEQYF.

This chain joins TRBV7-9 and TRBJ1-5; D not resolved. Per the germline V gene, CDR1 is SEHNR and CDR2 is FQNEAQ (reference sequence). The CDR3 consists of 15 residues. V lost 5 bases and J 5 bases, leaving 16 bases between the germline ends. The CDR3 protein is CASSRISGEDQPQHF. CDR3 nucleotides: TGTGCCAGCAGCCGAATATCCGGAGAGGATCAGCCCCAGCATTTT. The whole variable domain, remainder taken from reference TRBV7-9 and TRBJ1-5, is DTGVSQNPRHKITKRGQNVTFRCDPISEHNRLYWYRQTLGQGPEFLTYFQNEAQLEKSRLLSDRFSAERPKGSFSTLEIQRTEQGDSAMYLCASSRISGEDQPQHFGDGTRLSIL.